These 22 T cell receptor beta chains originate from one sample sequenced in a study of blood T cell repertoires in COVID-19. TCRdb's table, derived via immunoSEQ multiplex PCR, lists solely in-frame clones and lacks some. The table has about 400,000 clones, roughly 91% seen once; the top ten hold 1.7%. Sequenced material: PBMCs or T cells enriched from blood (not recorded which). Every receptor here comes from a woman in her twenties or thirties who had recovered from COVID-19.

The chain uses TRBV4-3 and TRBJ2-7, with a possible D match to TRBD1 (5 bases). The CDR3 contains 17 residues. From germline, CDR1 is LGHNA and CDR2 YSLEER. The germline V and J ends were trimmed by 1 base and 0 bases, with 16 bases remaining between them. The CDR3 region has the DNA TGCGCCAGCAGCCAAGTGCTCTACAGGCCGGTCTCCTACGAGCAGTACTTC. Encoded protein: CASSQVLYRPVSYEQYF.

The rearrangement links TRBV7-2 to TRBJ2-2, with 7 positions matching TRBD1. The CDR3 spans 17 residues. V dropped 3 bases and J dropped 0; count of bases not matched to a gene: 7. Germline values: CDR1 SGHTA, CDR2 FQGNSA. The CDR3 DNA sequence: TGTGCCAGCAGCTTGACAGGGACCCCTTCGAACACCGGGGAGCTGTTTTTT. It translates to CASSLTGTPSNTGELFF.

The chain has TRBV27 and TRBJ1-1, with D perhaps TRBD1 (6 bases). The CDR3 totals 16 residues. Germline V gives CDR1 MNHEY, CDR2 SMNVEV (reference sequence). V was pared by 5 bases and J by 5 bases, with 21 bases between. CDR3 loop: CASSPYRENIGTEAFF. The CDR3 region has the DNA TGTGCCAGCAGTCCGTACAGGGAGAATATTGGGACTGAAGCTTTCTTT.

V is TRBV7-6 and J is TRBJ1-5, with TRBD1 matching 8 bases. The CDR3 has 15 residues. With V trimmed by 5 bases and J by 4 bases, 7 bases remained unmatched. Germline V gene sequence: CDR1 SGHVS, CDR2 FNYEAQ. The CDR3 here is CASSPGTGGNQPQHF. In DNA, the CDR3 is TGTGCCAGCAGCCCCGGGACAGGTGGTAATCAGCCCCAGCATTTT.

The chain joins TRBV29-1 to TRBJ1-3; 9 bases agree with TRBD1. The CDR3 loop spans 15 amino acids. V was pared by 3 bases and J by 2 bases, with 5 bases of the junction left unmatched. In germline, CDR1 is SQVTM, CDR2 ANQGSEA. CDR3 sequence reads: CSVDDGTGPGNTIYF. DNA for the CDR3: TGCAGCGTTGATGACGGGACAGGGCCTGGAAACACCATATATTTT.

V usage is TRBV5-1 and J usage is TRBJ2-5; 8 bases fit TRBD2. Germline CDR1 SGHRS, CDR2 YFSETQ. The CDR3 length is 13 residues. V gave up 8 bases and J gave up 5 bases; unmatched junction bases: 8. The CDR3 sequence: CASLRGGRETQYF. DNA of the CDR3: TGCGCCAGTTTACGGGGGGGCCGGGAGACCCAGTACTTC. Variable domain in full (rest from reference TRBV5-1 and TRBJ2-5): KAGVTQTPRYLIKTRGQQVTLSCSPISGHRSVSWYQQTPGQGLQFLFEYFSETQRNKGNFPGRFSGRQFSNSRSEMNVSTLELGDSALYLCASLRGGRETQYFGPGTRLLVL.

The chain is built from TRBV27 and TRBJ1-2; TRBD1 aligns across 7 bases. With V trimmed by 6 bases and J by 1 base, 5 bases remained unmatched. This CDR3 comprises 14 residues. The germline CDR1 and CDR2 sequences are MNHEY and SMNVEV (reference sequence). This CDR3 reads CASRTGIGNYGYTF. The DNA of the CDR3 is TGTGCCAGCAGGACAGGGATTGGTAACTATGGCTACACCTTC.

The chain has TRBV19 and TRBJ2-1; tentatively, D is TRBD2 (5 bases). CDR3 length: 16 residues. V dropped 2 bases and J dropped 8 bases, with 19 bases sitting between them. Per germline, CDR1 LNHDA and CDR2 SQIVND (reference sequence). CDR3 residues: CASSIIGISRIYEQFF. The CDR3 DNA is TGTGCCAGTAGTATAATCGGGATCTCGAGGATATATGAGCAGTTCTTC.

The chain recombines TRBV5-6 with TRBJ2-3; 9 bases fit TRBD2. From germline, CDR1 is SGHDT and CDR2 YYEEEE. V lost 5 bases to trimming and J lost 6 bases; unmatched junction nucleotides: 4. The CDR3 contains 13 residues. Written as DNA, the CDR3 is TGTGCCAGCAGACTGGGACTAGCTGATACGCAGTATTTT. Its translation: CASRLGLADTQYF.

The chain uses TRBV28 and TRBJ1-5; a weak D match, TRBD1 (5 bases). Looked up from germline, CDR1 is MDHEN and CDR2 is SYDVKM. The CDR3 is made up of 15 amino acids. The V and J ends lost 2 bases and 4 bases respectively, with 12 bases between them. The CDR3 bases are TGTGCCAGCAGTTTAGGAGGGGAACGGAATCAGCCCCAGCATTTT. The encoded protein is CASSLGGERNQPQHF.

The chain combines TRBV18 with TRBJ2-7; TRBD2 agrees at 9 bases. The V segment lost 4 bases and the J segment 0 bases; nucleotides outside the gene matches: 4. Germline assignment: CDR1 KGHSH and CDR2 LQKENI. The CDR3 is made up of 15 amino acids. The CDR3 nucleotides are TGTGCCAGCTCACTCAGCGGGGGGACCTCCTACGAGCAGTACTTC. Its protein is CASSLSGGTSYEQYF.

V usage is TRBV7-9 and J usage is TRBJ2-7; 8 bases are shared with TRBD1. Germline V CDR1 and CDR2: SEHNR, FQNEAQ (reference sequence). The CDR3 extends over 13 amino acids. V lost 5 bases, J lost 5 bases, and 5 bases stayed unmatched. CDR3 in amino acids: CASSPGQGNEQYF. The DNA for the CDR3 is TGTGCCAGCAGCCCCGGACAGGGTAACGAGCAGTACTTC.

This clone came up once. This same CDR3 is encoded by further DNA sequences in the sample. The chain has TRBV7-9 and TRBJ2-1, with D unresolved. The CDR3 covers 11 residues. Trimming took off 5 bases at V and 5 bases at J, with 4 bases between the two ends. Germline V gene lookup returns CDR1 SEHNR and CDR2 FQNEAQ (reference sequence). CDR3 nucleotides: TGTGCCAGCAGCCTAAACAATGAGCAGTTCTTC. Protein: CASSLNNEQFF.

The V gene is TRBV2, the J gene TRBJ1-5; 10 nucleotides match TRBD1. This CDR3 has 15 residues. The J segment lost 5 bases and the V segment lost 3 bases, leaving 4 bases of the junction unmatched. Germline V gives CDR1 SNHLY, CDR2 FYNNEI. The CDR3 DNA is TGTGCCAGCAGTGAGGAGACAGGGGGCTATCAGCCCCAGCATTTT. Encoded protein: CASSEETGGYQPQHF.

The V call is TRBV30, the J call TRBJ1-2, with D hard to call. V lost 2 bases and J 4 bases, leaving 11 bases between the germline ends. The CDR3 has 13 residues. Germline loops: CDR1 GTSNPN, CDR2 SVGIG (reference sequence). The CDR3 DNA reads TGTGCCTGGAGTTTCGACACAGTCTATGGCTACACCTTC. This translates into CAWSFDTVYGYTF.

In its sample, this clone was seen once. This chain connects TRBV2 to TRBJ2-7; perhaps TRBD1 as D (7 bases). Trimming left V 6 bases short and J 5 bases short, with 14 bases between. Germline CDR1 is SNHLY and CDR2 is FYNNEI. This CDR3 spans 13 amino acids. CDR3 DNA sequence: TGTGCCAGCAGCCCCGGCAGGGGGGACGAGCAGTACTTC. It encodes CASSPGRGDEQYF.

The V call is TRBV19, the J call TRBJ1-6; TRBD1 might be the D (6 bases). The CDR3 spans 16 residues. The germline V and J ends were trimmed by 3 bases and 0 bases, with 9 bases remaining between them. The germline V gene encodes CDR1 LNHDA and CDR2 SQIVND (reference sequence). The CDR3 DNA sequence: TGTGCCAGTAGTATCCCCAGGGGCTCCTATAATTCACCCCTCCACTTT. Translation gives CASSIPRGSYNSPLHF.

The V gene is TRBV7-9, the J gene TRBJ2-1; D is possibly TRBD2 (5 bases). Trimming stripped 3 bases from V and 7 bases from J, with 16 bases between. The V gene's germline CDR1 is SEHNR and CDR2 FQNEAQ (reference sequence). The CDR3 loop spans 15 amino acids. This CDR3 is CASSFRDLGLNEQFF. Here the CDR3 DNA reads TGTGCCAGCAGCTTTCGGGATTTGGGTTTGAATGAGCAGTTCTTC. Based on the CDR3 plus reference TRBV7-9 and TRBJ2-1, the full variable domain is DTGVSQNPRHKITKRGQNVTFRCDPISEHNRLYWYRQTLGQGPEFLTYFQNEAQLEKSRLLSDRFSAERPKGSFSTLEIQRTEQGDSAMYLCASSFRDLGLNEQFFGPGTRLTVL.

The chain is built from TRBV9 and TRBJ2-3; TRBD2 matches 9 bases. Germline V gene data show CDR1 as SGDLS and CDR2 as YYNGEE. V lost 5 bases and J lost 2; bases outside the gene matches: 6. This CDR3 is 15 amino acids long. DNA of the CDR3: TGTGCCAGCAGTCCTAGCGGGGTAGTCACAGATACGCAGTATTTT. Residues: CASSPSGVVTDTQYF. Variable domain in full (rest from reference TRBV9 and TRBJ2-3): DSGVTQTPKHLITATGQRVTLRCSPRSGDLSVYWYQQSLDQGLQFLIQYYNGEERAKGNILERFSAQQFPDLHSELNLSSLELGDSALYFCASSPSGVVTDTQYFGPGTRLTVL.

The chain employs TRBV30 and TRBJ1-5; D is unclear. From germline, CDR1 is GTSNPN and CDR2 SVGIG (reference sequence). This CDR3 has 13 residues. Trimming left V 1 base short and J 5 bases short, with 9 bases between. In nucleotides, the CDR3 is TGTGCCTGGAGTGATACAGTAGATCAGCCCCAGCATTTT. It translates to CAWSDTVDQPQHF. Together with reference TRBV30 and TRBJ1-5, the CDR3 gives the full variable domain: SQTIHQWPATLVQPVGSPLSLECTVEGTSNPNLYWYRQAAGRGLQLLFYSVGIGQISSEVPQNLSASRPQDRQFILSSKKLLLSDSGFYLCAWSDTVDQPQHFGDGTRLSIL.

V gene TRBV29-1 combines with J gene TRBJ1-1; weak D call: TRBD1 (5 bases). The CDR3 totals 12 residues. V lost 2 bases, J lost 1 base, and 5 bases lay in between. Germline CDR1 SQVTM, CDR2 ANQGSEA. In DNA form, the CDR3 reads TGCAGCGTTGAACAGGGGAACACTGAAGCTTTCTTT. Translating gives CSVEQGNTEAFF. Full variable domain (remainder filled in from reference TRBV29-1 and TRBJ1-1): SAVISQKPSRDICQRGTSLTIQCQVDSQVTMMFWYRQQPGQSLTLIATANQGSEATYESGFVIDKFPISRPNLTFSTLTVSNMSPEDSSIYLCSVEQGNTEAFFGQGTRLTVV.

V gene TRBV2 combines with J gene TRBJ1-5, with TRBD1 matching 10 bases. Germline V gives CDR1 SNHLY, CDR2 FYNNEI. This CDR3 comprises 19 residues. The trim removed 6 bases at V and 0 bases at J, leaving 14 bases unmatched. CDR3 residues: CASSDILFGTGDSNQPQHF. The CDR3 nucleotides are TGTGCCAGCAGCGACATACTTTTTGGGACAGGGGATAGCAATCAGCCCCAGCATTTT.